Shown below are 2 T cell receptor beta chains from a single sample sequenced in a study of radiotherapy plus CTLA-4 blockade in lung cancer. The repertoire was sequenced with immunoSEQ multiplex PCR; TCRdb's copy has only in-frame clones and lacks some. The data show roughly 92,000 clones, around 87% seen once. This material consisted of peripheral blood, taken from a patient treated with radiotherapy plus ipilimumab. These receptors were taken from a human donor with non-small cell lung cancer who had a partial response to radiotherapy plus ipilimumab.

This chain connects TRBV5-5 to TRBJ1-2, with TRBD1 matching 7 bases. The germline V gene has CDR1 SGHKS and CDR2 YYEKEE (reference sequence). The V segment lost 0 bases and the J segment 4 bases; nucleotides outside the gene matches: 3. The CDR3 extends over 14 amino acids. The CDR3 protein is CASSLGTGGYGYTF. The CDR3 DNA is TGTGCCAGCAGCTTGGGGACAGGAGGCTATGGCTACACCTTC.

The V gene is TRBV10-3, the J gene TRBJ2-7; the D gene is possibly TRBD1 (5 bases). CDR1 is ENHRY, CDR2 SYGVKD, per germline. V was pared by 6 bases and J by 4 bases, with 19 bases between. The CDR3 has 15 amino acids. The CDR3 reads CAIRAVLDSGYEQYV. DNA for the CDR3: TGTGCCATCAGGGCGGTTTTAGATTCAGGGTACGAGCAGTACGTC.